What follows are 29 T cell receptor beta chains derived from one specimen sequenced in a study of OX40 agonist ivuxolimab in advanced cancers. Library construction relied on the immunoSEQ multiplex PCR assay. TCRdb obtained this table from immuneACCESS and retained in-frame rearrangements with V and J assigned. These tables miss some clones; where compared with another copy, unresolved V genes account for less than half of the shortfall, and the remainder is unexplained. The sample profile shows approximately 80,000 clones; approximately 89% of them were found once. The ten biggest clones cover over 0.15% of the sample. Here the sequenced sample was CD4+ or CD8+ T cells sorted from blood, taken in a trial of the OX40 agonist ivuxolimab. Receptors originate from an adult with an advanced solid tumor such as melanoma, head and neck, liver or kidney cancer.

The chain employs TRBV5-4 and TRBJ2-3, with unresolved D. CDR1 is SGHNT, CDR2 YYREEE, per germline (reference sequence). The CDR3 is made up of 16 amino acids. V was pared by 0 bases and J by 0 bases, with 11 bases between. CDR3: CASSLAGRTSTDTQYF. The CDR3 coding sequence is TGTGCCAGCAGCTTGGCCGGCAGAACTAGCACAGATACGCAGTATTTT.

V and J are TRBV5-1 and TRBJ1-2; no reliable D call. Germline V CDR1 and CDR2: SGHRS, YFSETQ. Trimming pared 3 bases from V and 5 bases from J, leaving 11 bases between. The CDR3 sequence is 13 residues long. CDR3 amino acids: CASSSSGAYGYTF. The CDR3 DNA follows: TGCGCCAGCAGCTCATCAGGCGCGTATGGCTACACCTTC.

This clone was observed a few times. Mismatch with germline at one junction end may stem from a read error. The chain joins TRBV28 to TRBJ2-7; a possible D gene is TRBD1 (6 bases). CDR1 is MDHEN and CDR2 is SYDVKM in the germline V gene. There are 10 residues in the CDR3. The CDR3 region is CASSLGQLEF. In DNA, the CDR3 is TGTGCCAGCAGTCTAGGACAGCTCGAGTTC. The complete variable domain, with remaining parts taken from reference TRBV28 and TRBJ2-7, reads DVKVTQSSRYLVKRTGEKVFLECVQDMDHENMFWYRQDPGLGLRLIYFSYDVKMKEKGDIPEGYSVSREKKERFSLILESASTNQTSMYLCASSLGQLEFGPGTRLTVT.

The chain couples TRBV7-2 to TRBJ1-2; weak D call: TRBD1 (6 bases). CDR1 and CDR2 (germline): SGHTA, FQGNSA. The CDR3 runs to 15 residues. Trimming left V 1 base short and J 10 bases short, with 19 bases between. CDR3 sequence: CASSLVPHRVDYYTF. The CDR3 DNA sequence: TGTGCCAGCAGCTTAGTACCCCACAGGGTAGATTACTACACCTTC.

The V and J genes are TRBV30 and TRBJ1-4, with TRBD1 matching over 12 bases. The ends lost 5 bases at V and 8 bases at J; junction bases unmatched: 6. The CDR3 has 14 residues. CDR1 and CDR2 (germline): GTSNPN, SVGIG (reference sequence). CDR3 amino acids: CAWGSGTGGEKLFF. CDR3 nucleotide sequence: TGTGCCTGGGGCTCCGGGACAGGGGGCGAAAAACTGTTTTTT.

The V gene is TRBV4-1, the J gene TRBJ1-2; 9 positions agree with TRBD1. Germline V gene data show CDR1 as MGHRA and CDR2 as YSYEKL. The CDR3 is 18 amino acids. J lost 3 bases, V lost 4 bases, and 15 bases had no gene match. CDR3 sequence: CASSPTLGTGNAHYGYTF. The CDR3 DNA reads TGCGCCAGCAGCCCTACCCTAGGGACAGGGAACGCTCACTATGGCTACACCTTC.

V is TRBV2 and J is TRBJ2-2, with D possibly being TRBD2 (5 bases). CDR1 is SNHLY, CDR2 FYNNEI, per germline. Deletions cut 7 bases from V and 1 base from J, with 10 bases between. The CDR3 extends over 14 amino acids. The CDR3 spells CASKVTRNTGELFF. CDR3 DNA sequence: TGTGCCAGCAAAGTCACTAGGAACACCGGGGAGCTGTTTTTT. Variable domain in full (rest from reference TRBV2 and TRBJ2-2): EPEVTQTPSHQVTQMGQEVILRCVPISNHLYFYWYRQILGQKVEFLVSFYNNEISEKSEIFDDQFSVERPDGSNFTLKIRSTKLEDSAMYFCASKVTRNTGELFFGEGSRLTVL.

The V gene is TRBV30, the J gene TRBJ2-1; D possibly matches TRBD1 or TRBD2 (6 bases each). CDR1 and CDR2 (germline): GTSNPN, SVGIG (reference sequence). V shed 2 bases and J shed 9 bases, with 14 bases lying between them. The CDR3 spans 13 residues. In DNA, the CDR3 is TGTGCCTGGAGTCGTGTGGGGGGCCCTGAGCAGTTCTTC. It encodes CAWSRVGGPEQFF.

The chain links TRBV9 to TRBJ2-3; 8 bases are a match to TRBD2. The germline CDR1 and CDR2 sequences are SGDLS and YYNGEE. The ends lost 0 bases at V and 5 bases at J; junction bases unmatched: 8. CDR3 length: 16 amino acids. The CDR3: CASSVVAGPGVDTQYF. The CDR3 region has the DNA TGTGCCAGCAGCGTAGTAGCGGGGCCGGGGGTAGATACGCAGTATTTT.

V usage is TRBV5-1 and J usage is TRBJ2-3; the match to TRBD1 covers 8 bases. J was trimmed by 3 bases and V by 4 bases; bases with no gene match: 7. The germline V gene has CDR1 SGHRS and CDR2 YFSETQ. The CDR3 spans 15 residues. The CDR3 region is CASSLGQGGTDTQYF. CDR3 sequence (DNA): TGCGCCAGCAGCCTTGGACAGGGAGGTACAGATACGCAGTATTTT.

The chain recombines TRBV5-1 with TRBJ2-3; D is tentatively TRBD1 or TRBD2 (5 bases each). This CDR3 has 18 residues. V gave up 4 bases and J gave up 0 bases, with 21 bases separating them. CDR1 is SGHRS and CDR2 is YFSETQ in the germline V gene. The CDR3 region has the DNA TGCGCCAGCAGCGCGCCTCGGGACGCACTTCTTAGCACAGATACGCAGTATTTT. Translation: CASSAPRDALLSTDTQYF.

This chain connects TRBV5-4 to TRBJ2-5, with 13 bases that match TRBD2. CDR1 is SGHNT and CDR2 is YYREEE in the germline V gene (reference sequence). The V segment lost 5 bases and the J segment 5 bases; nucleotides outside the gene matches: 6. There are 15 residues in the CDR3. The CDR3 spells CASSILAGGGETQYF. The CDR3 coding sequence is TGTGCCAGCAGTATACTAGCGGGAGGGGGGGAGACCCAGTACTTC.

The table lists this clone with a few counts. The chain joins TRBV19 to TRBJ1-2, with a tentative D call TRBD1 (6 bases). V was cut by 5 bases and J by 8 bases, with 12 bases left in between. Per the germline V gene, CDR1 is LNHDA and CDR2 is SQIVND (reference sequence). This CDR3 is 12 amino acids long. The CDR3 sequence is CASSVQGPGYTF. DNA of the CDR3: TGTGCCAGTAGTGTACAGGGACCGGGCTACACCTTC.

The V and J genes are TRBV6-6 and TRBJ1-1, with D possibly being TRBD1 (6 bases). The CDR3 extends over 14 amino acids. V was clipped by 6 bases and J by 1 base, with 12 bases between them. The germline V gene has CDR1 MNHNY and CDR2 SVGAGI (reference sequence). Here the CDR3 reads CASSSEGGNTEAFF. In DNA, the CDR3 is TGTGCCAGCAGCTCCGAGGGGGGGAACACTGAAGCTTTCTTT.

V gene TRBV11-3 combines with J gene TRBJ2-1; the D call may be TRBD1 or TRBD2 (5 bases each). V was shortened by 6 bases and J by 0 bases, with 18 bases between the two germline ends. The germline CDR1 and CDR2 sequences are SGHNT and YENEEA. The CDR3 covers 17 residues. The CDR3 coding sequence is TGTGCCAGCAGTAAACAGGTGGGGACGAGCTCCTACAATGAGCAGTTCTTC. It codes for CASSKQVGTSSYNEQFF.

The chain carries TRBV2 and TRBJ2-2; maybe TRBD2 (6 bases). With 7 bases removed from V and 5 bases from J, the gap between germline ends came to 17 bases. This CDR3 has 15 amino acids. Germline assignment: CDR1 SNHLY and CDR2 FYNNEI. CDR3 coding DNA: TGTGCCAGCAATGAGGATGGACTATTGACCGGGGAGCTGTTTTTT. Its protein product is CASNEDGLLTGELFF.

The chain has TRBV5-6 and TRBJ1-5; D remains unclear. Germline CDR1 reads SGHDT; CDR2 reads YYEEEE. Trimming removed 0 bases from V and 0 bases from J, with 7 bases in between. This CDR3 is 15 amino acids long. The CDR3 spells CASSLAGDSNQPQHF. The CDR3 DNA reads as TGTGCCAGCAGCTTGGCCGGGGATAGCAATCAGCCCCAGCATTTT.

The chain carries TRBV7-9 and TRBJ2-5, with 11 nucleotides matching TRBD2. The CDR3 has 14 amino acids. In germline, CDR1 is SEHNR, CDR2 FQNEAQ (reference sequence). The V gene end was trimmed by 3 bases and the J gene end by 4 bases; junction bases not matched to a gene: 1. CDR3 coding DNA: TGTGCCAGCAGCTTGACTAGCGGGGTAGAGACCCAGTACTTC. It specifies CASSLTSGVETQYF.

The gene calls are TRBV6-5 and TRBJ1-1; TRBD1 matches at 8 bases. The CDR3 runs to 14 residues. The J segment lost 4 bases and the V segment lost 2 bases, leaving 3 bases of the junction unmatched. CDR1 MNHEY and CDR2 SVGAGI come from the germline V gene. CDR3 nucleotides: TGTGCCAGCAGTTACCAGGACAGGGCCACTGAAGCTTTCTTT. Its protein product is CASSYQDRATEAFF.

The J gene is TRBJ2-2, the V gene TRBV7-9, with 7 positions matching TRBD2. J lost 5 bases, V lost 6 bases, and 12 bases had no gene match. This CDR3 spans 16 amino acids. Germline CDR1 and CDR2: SEHNR and FQNEAQ (reference sequence). The CDR3: CASRPPTSEGTGELFF. The CDR3, as DNA: TGTGCCAGCAGACCCCCTACTAGCGAAGGGACCGGGGAGCTGTTTTTT. The whole variable domain, filled in from reference TRBV7-9 and TRBJ2-2, reads DTGVSQNPRHKITKRGQNVTFRCDPISEHNRLYWYRQTLGQGPEFLTYFQNEAQLEKSRLLSDRFSAERPKGSFSTLEIQRTEQGDSAMYLCASRPPTSEGTGELFFGEGSRLTVL.

The chain uses TRBV19 and TRBJ2-6; perhaps TRBD1 as D (6 bases). Germline V gene sequence: CDR1 LNHDA, CDR2 SQIVND (reference sequence). The CDR3 length is 17 residues. The V end lost 10 bases, the J end lost 4 bases, and 23 bases lay between the germline ends. CDR3 nucleotide sequence: TGTGCCACTACGGACAGAGGACCAGGATTGGGGGCCAACGTCCTGACTTTC. Translation gives CATTDRGPGLGANVLTF. Full variable domain (missing parts from reference TRBV19 and TRBJ2-6): DGGITQSPKYLFRKEGQNVTLSCEQNLNHDAMYWYRQDPGQGLRLIYYSQIVNDFQKGDIAEGYSVSREKKESFPLTVTSAQKNPTAFYLCATTDRGPGLGANVLTFGAGSRLTVL.

This clone has just one count. V usage is TRBV19 and J usage is TRBJ2-2; 9 positions match TRBD2. Per the germline V gene, CDR1 is LNHDA and CDR2 is SQIVND (reference sequence). The CDR3 is 14 residues long. The J segment lost 7 bases and the V segment lost 5 bases, leaving 5 bases of the junction unmatched. CDR3 in amino acids: CASSRLAGIGELFF. The CDR3, as DNA: TGTGCCAGTAGTCGGCTAGCGGGGATCGGGGAGCTGTTTTTT.

The chain carries TRBV20-1 and TRBJ1-4; D is uncertain. This CDR3 has 11 amino acids. The germline gives CDR1 DFQATT, CDR2 SNEGSKA (reference sequence). V was clipped by 6 bases and J by 10 bases, with 12 bases between them. As DNA, the CDR3 is TGCAGTGCGTGGGGAAGAGCAAAACTGTTTTTT. Its translation: CSAWGRAKLFF.

The V call is TRBV7-9, the J call TRBJ1-2, with TRBD1 matching over 7 bases. J gave up 2 bases and V 2 bases, and 5 bases lay outside the gene matches. Germline CDR1 and CDR2: SEHNR and FQNEAQ (reference sequence). This CDR3 comprises 15 residues. CDR3: CASSLIGQENYGYTF. CDR3 nucleotides: TGTGCCAGCAGCTTAATCGGACAGGAGAACTATGGCTACACCTTC.

The chain has TRBV7-9 and TRBJ2-5; 12 positions match TRBD2. The CDR3 is made up of 15 amino acids. V was clipped by 5 bases and J by 4 bases; unmatched bases: 5. Per germline, CDR1 SEHNR and CDR2 FQNEAQ (reference sequence). CDR3 region: CASSKLAGGGETQYF. DNA for the CDR3: TGTGCCAGCAGCAAACTAGCGGGAGGAGGAGAGACCCAGTACTTC.

The rearrangement joins TRBV7-2 to TRBJ2-4, with D tentatively TRBD2 (6 bases). Trimming stripped 2 bases from V and 5 bases from J, with 13 bases between. The CDR3 has 15 residues. Germline loops: CDR1 SGHTA, CDR2 FQGNSA. This chain's CDR3 is CASSLTGGRENIQYF. The CDR3 DNA is TGTGCCAGCAGCTTAACCGGGGGACGGGAAAACATTCAGTACTTC.

The count of this clone is one. V usage is TRBV6-1 and J usage is TRBJ1-6; 8 bases are shared with TRBD1. V lost 3 bases to trimming and J lost 15 bases; unmatched junction nucleotides: 10. There are 14 residues in the CDR3. Germline CDR1 MNHNS, CDR2 SASEGT. Here the CDR3 DNA reads TGTGCCAGCAGTGAGGGCAGGGGGCGCGCACTCCTCCACTTT. The encoded protein is CASSEGRGRALLHF.

V usage is TRBV6-1 and J usage is TRBJ2-7; no reliable D call. This CDR3 is built from 14 residues. Germline V CDR1 and CDR2: MNHNS, SASEGT. Deletions cut 0 bases from V and 7 bases from J, with 13 bases between. In nucleotides, the CDR3 is TGTGCCAGCAGTGAAGCCTGGGGTGCTGCGGAGCAGTACTTC. Translated, it gives CASSEAWGAAEQYF.

The rearrangement links TRBV14 to TRBJ2-3; tentatively, D is TRBD2 (5 bases). The CDR3 has 18 amino acids. Deletions cut 0 bases from V and 1 base from J, with 17 bases between. Germline V lookup: CDR1 SGHDN, CDR2 FVKESK. This CDR3 is CASSQDFRRPGGTDTQYF. CDR3 nucleotides: TGTGCCAGCAGCCAAGATTTCCGCAGGCCCGGGGGCACAGATACGCAGTATTTT.